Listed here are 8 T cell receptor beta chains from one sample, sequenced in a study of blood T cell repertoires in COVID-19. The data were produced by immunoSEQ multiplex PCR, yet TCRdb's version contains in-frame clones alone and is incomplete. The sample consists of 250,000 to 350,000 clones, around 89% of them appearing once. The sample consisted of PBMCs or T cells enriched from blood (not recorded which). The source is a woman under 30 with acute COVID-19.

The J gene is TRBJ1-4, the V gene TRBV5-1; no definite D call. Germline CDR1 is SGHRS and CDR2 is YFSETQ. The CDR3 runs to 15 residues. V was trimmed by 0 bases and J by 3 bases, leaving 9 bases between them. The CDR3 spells CASSLAPGPNEKLFF. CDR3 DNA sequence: TGCGCCAGCAGCTTGGCCCCAGGCCCTAATGAAAAACTGTTTTTT. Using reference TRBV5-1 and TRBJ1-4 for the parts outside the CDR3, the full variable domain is KAGVTQTPRYLIKTRGQQVTLSCSPISGHRSVSWYQQTPGQGLQFLFEYFSETQRNKGNFPGRFSGRQFSNSRSEMNVSTLELGDSALYLCASSLAPGPNEKLFFGSGTQLSVL.

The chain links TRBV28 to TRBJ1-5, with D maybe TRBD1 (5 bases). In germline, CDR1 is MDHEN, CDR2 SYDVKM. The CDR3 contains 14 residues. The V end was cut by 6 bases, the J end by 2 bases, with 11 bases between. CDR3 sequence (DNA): TGTGCCAGCAGCTGGGGGGTGGGCAATCAGCCCCAGCATTTT. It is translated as CASSWGVGNQPQHF.

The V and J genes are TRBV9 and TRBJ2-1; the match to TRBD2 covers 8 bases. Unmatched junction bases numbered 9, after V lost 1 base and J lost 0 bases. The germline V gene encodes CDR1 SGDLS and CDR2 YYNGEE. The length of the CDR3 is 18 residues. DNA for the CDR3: TGTGCCAGCAGCGTACCGTGGGAAGCGGGAGACTCCTACAATGAGCAGTTCTTC. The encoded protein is CASSVPWEAGDSYNEQFF.

The CDR3 is CASSPAGANGYTF. CDR3 nucleotides: TGTGCCAGCAGTCCGGCAGGGGCTAATGGCTACACCTTC. V usage is TRBV27 and J usage is TRBJ1-2; the D gene is possibly TRBD1 (6 bases). Germline V lookup: CDR1 MNHEY, CDR2 SMNVEV (reference sequence). There are 13 residues in the CDR3. Trimming took 5 bases from V and 6 from J, leaving 13 bases between them.

CDR3 sequence reads: CASSQGVNTEAFF. The CDR3 DNA reads as TGCGCCTCCTCCCAAGGGGTAAACACTGAAGCTTTCTTT. This chain joins TRBV10-1 and TRBJ1-1; possibly TRBD1 for D (5 bases). The CDR3 consists of 13 residues. The germline V and J ends were trimmed by 11 bases and 2 bases, with 15 bases remaining between them. Germline values: CDR1 WNHNN, CDR2 SYGVQD (reference sequence).

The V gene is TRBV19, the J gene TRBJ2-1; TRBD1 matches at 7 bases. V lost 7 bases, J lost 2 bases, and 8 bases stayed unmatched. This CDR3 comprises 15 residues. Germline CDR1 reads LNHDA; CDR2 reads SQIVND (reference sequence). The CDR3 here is CASKTTGWAYNEQFF. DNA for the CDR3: TGTGCCAGTAAAACGACAGGGTGGGCCTACAATGAGCAGTTCTTC.

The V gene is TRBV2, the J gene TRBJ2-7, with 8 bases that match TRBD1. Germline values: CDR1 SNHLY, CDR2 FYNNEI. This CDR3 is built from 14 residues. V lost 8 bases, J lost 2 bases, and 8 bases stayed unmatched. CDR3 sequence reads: CASRMTGATYEQYF. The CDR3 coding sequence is TGTGCCAGCCGTATGACAGGGGCCACCTACGAGCAGTACTTC.

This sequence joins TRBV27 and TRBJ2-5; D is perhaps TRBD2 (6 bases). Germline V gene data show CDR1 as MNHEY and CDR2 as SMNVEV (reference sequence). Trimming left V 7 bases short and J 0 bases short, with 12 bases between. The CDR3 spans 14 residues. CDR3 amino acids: CASMIAVNQETQYF. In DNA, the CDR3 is TGTGCCAGCATGATAGCGGTAAACCAAGAGACCCAGTACTTC.